This is a list of T cell receptor beta chains from one sample in a study of T cell repertoires in cytomegalovirus infection. TCRdb redid the calling of the reads with MiXCR, one entry per CDR3 protein. The data show 800,000 to 950,000 distinct CDR3 sequences, less than 35% seen once. Their target antigens are unknown. Sequenced here: cultured CD8+ T cells from PBMCs, sampled from culture after CMV antigen stimulation. These receptors were obtained from a human donor in good health (CMV status not recorded). Some clones in this sample may be carry-over from other donors' samples. CDR3s include the opening cysteine and the closing phenylalanine or tryptophan. The D gene is left open where the match is weak. Some rows mark clone size as missing; the rest say once, few, many or name a class of expanded clone.

TRBD1 | NA | TRBJ1-4 | TRBV27 | TGTGCCAGCAGTTCGCTAACCAGGGGGCTTTTTGAAAAACTGTTTTTT | CASSSLTRGLFEKLFF
NA | NA | TRBJ1-5 | TRBV5-6 | TGTGCCAGCAGCACCGGGACGGATAGCAATCAGCCCCAGCATTTT | CASSTGTDSNQPQHF
NA | NA | TRBJ1-1 | TRBV10-3 | TGTGCCATCAGGACGTTAGCGAGAGGTATGGACACTGAAGCTTTCTTT | CAIRTLARGMDTEAFF
NA | few | TRBJ2-1 | TRBV6-2/TRBV6-3 | TGTGCCAGCACCCCGGGGGACCGATACAATGAGCAGTTCTTC | CASTPGDRYNEQFF
TRBD1 | many | TRBJ2-7 | TRBV27 | TGTGCCAGCAGTTGGACAGGGGGAGGGTACGAGCAGTACTTC | CASSWTGGGYEQYF
NA | few | TRBJ2-2 | TRBV6-2/TRBV6-3 | TGTGCCAGCAGTTTTATTCAGTCGAACACCGGGGAGCTGTTTTTT | CASSFIQSNTGELFF
TRBD1 | NA | TRBJ1-3 | TRBV15 | TGTGCCACCAGCATAGACAGGGACCTATCTGGAAACACCATATATTTT | CATSIDRDLSGNTIYF
TRBD2 | NA | TRBJ2-1 | TRBV7-6 | TGTGCCAGCAGCTTCGCAACCACTAGCGGGGTGGAGGGGCAGTTCTTC | CASSFATTSGVEGQFF
NA | NA | TRBJ1-5 | TRBV5-6 | TGTGCCAGCAGCTTGGCAACGGCCAGCAATCAGCCCCAGCATTTT | CASSLATASNQPQHF
NA | NA | TRBJ2-1 | TRBV2 | TGTGCCAGCGAAGCCCAGGGGACGGCAATGTCGCAGTTCTTC | CASEAQGTAMSQFF
NA | NA | TRBJ1-2 | TRBV27 | TGTGCCAGCAGTTCTCTCTCTGGAGGTTGGGGCGGCTACACCTTC | CASSSLSGGWGGYTF
NA | many | TRBJ1-1 | TRBV12-3/TRBV12-4 | TGTGCCAGCGCGGACGCTCCTAGAACTGAAGCTTTCTTT | CASADAPRTEAFF
NA | few | TRBJ1-2 | TRBV3-1 | TGTGCCAGCAGCCCAATTCGCGGGGAAACCCTTGGCTACACCTTC | CASSPIRGETLGYTF
NA | few | TRBJ1-1 | TRBV7-8 | TGTGCCAGCAGCTTAGCAGTTGGACAGCCGAACACTGAAGCTTTCTTT | CASSLAVGQPNTEAFF
NA | NA | TRBJ2-7 | TRBV14 | TGTGCCAGCAGCCGCAGCGCAGGCAGCTACGAGCAGTACTTC | CASSRSAGSYEQYF
NA | many | TRBJ1-1 | TRBV6-5 | TGTGCCAGTAGTTACGGGGGAGCTGAAGCTTTCTTT | CASSYGGAEAFF
TRBD1 | NA | TRBJ1-1 | TRBV6-1 | TGTGCCAGCAGTTGGGGACAGGGAGTGAACACTGAAGCTTTCTTT | CASSWGQGVNTEAFF
TRBD1 | NA | TRBJ2-3 | TRBV7-6 | TGTGCCAGCAGCACGACAGGGAGTGTCGATACGCAGTATTTT | CASSTTGSVDTQYF
NA | NA | TRBJ1-1 | TRBV29-1 | TGCAGCGCAGAGATAGGGCGGACTGAAGCTTTCTTT | CSAEIGRTEAFF
NA | few | TRBJ1-1 | TRBV6-1 | TGTGCCAGCAGTGTAATACAGGTAAACACTGAAGCTTTCTTT | CASSVIQVNTEAFF
NA | many | TRBJ1-2 | TRBV7-6 | TGTGCCAGCAGCCGCTCCGGGGGCTATGGCTACACCTTC | CASSRSGGYGYTF
NA | NA | TRBJ2-3 | TRBV12-3/TRBV12-4 | TGTGCCAGCAGTCGTAAAGGGGGGCAGCTCACAGATACGCAGTATTTT | CASSRKGGQLTDTQYF
NA | NA | TRBJ1-5 | TRBV5-1 | TGCGCCAGCAGCGTCGGATTCGGTGATCAGCCCCAGCATTTT | CASSVGFGDQPQHF
NA | few | TRBJ1-2 | TRBV6-5 | TGTGCCAGCAGTGACCTGACGGATGGCTACACCTTC | CASSDLTDGYTF
TRBD1 | NA | TRBJ1-3 | TRBV7-6 | TGTGCCAGCAGCTTCAGGAGGGGGACAGGGGCACTCTCTGGAAACACCATATATTTT | CASSFRRGTGALSGNTIYF
NA | NA | TRBJ1-2 | TRBV7-9 | TGTGCCAGCGGCGGTTTGGCAGCCACCCACTATGGCTACACCTTC | CASGGLAATHYGYTF
TRBD1 | many | TRBJ1-4 | TRBV7-6 | TGTGCCAGCAGCTTAAAGGGGGCTCGAGAAAAACTGTTTTTT | CASSLKGAREKLFF
NA | NA | TRBJ1-2 | TRBV20-1 | TGCAGTGCTAGAGATGTGAGGACTTCTAACTATGGCTACACCTTC | CSARDVRTSNYGYTF
TRBD1 | NA | TRBJ1-1 | TRBV20-1 | TGCAGTGCTAGCAGCCAGGGGGGAAGGGCGGAAGCTTTCTTT | CSASSQGGRAEAFF
NA | NA | TRBJ1-4 | TRBV7-9 | TGTGCCAGCAGCCCCTCGGGAGGGGAAAAACTGTTTTTT | CASSPSGGEKLFF